This entry features one TCR beta chain sequence. The data were taken from a study of cytomegalovirus exposure and HLA in healthy donors. In the PCR, 60 Vbeta and 13 Jbeta primers were used. The repertoire was sequenced with immunoSEQ multiplex PCR; TCRdb's copy has only in-frame clones and lacks some. The sample includes 150,000 to 200,000 clones, around four fifths of them seen just once. The specimen sequenced was PBMCs. The sequence came from a man between 18 and 29 years old in good health and CMV-seropositive.

CDR3 in amino acids: CASSFLAESSYNEQFF. The CDR3 nucleotides read TGTGCCAGCAGCTTTCTAGCGGAGAGCTCCTACAATGAGCAGTTCTTC. The rearrangement links TRBV7-2 to TRBJ2-1, with 7 nucleotides matching TRBD2. The CDR3 runs 16 residues. Per germline, CDR1 SGHTA and CDR2 FQGNSA. J lost 0 bases, V lost 3 bases, and 5 bases had no gene match.